These 20 T cell receptor beta chains originate from one sample sequenced in a study of human T cells and chemical hapten exposure. The time point is: patch test 2, 6 weeks after DPC sensitization. Treatment noted: therapeutic diphenylcyclopropenone sensitization with weekly scalp DPC. TCRdb redid the calling of the RACE reads with MiXCR, one entry per CDR3 protein. Among 350,000 to 400,000 distinct CDR3 sequences listed, 6% to 7% were seen once. Specimen: whole blood, collected in connection with sensitization to the hapten diphenylcyclopropenone (DPC). These receptor sequences come from a woman aged 18-29 years with alopecia areata. Some clones in this sample may be carry-over from other donors' samples.

This clonotype was counted many times. The genes are TRBV27 and TRBJ2-3; D is possibly TRBD2 (7 bases). V shed 2 bases and J shed 2 bases, with 14 bases lying between them. Per germline, CDR1 MNHEY and CDR2 SMNVEV (reference sequence). The length of the CDR3 is 16 residues. The CDR3 nucleotides are TGTGCCAGCAGTTTAAGATGGCGGGGGCCCACAGATACGCAGTATTTT. The encoded protein is CASSLRWRGPTDTQYF.

This sequence joins TRBV28 and TRBJ2-4, with D unresolved. V lost 7 bases, J lost 3 bases, and 13 bases lay in between. The germline V gene has CDR1 MDHEN and CDR2 SYDVKM. This CDR3 has 14 amino acids. CDR3 sequence (DNA): TGTGCCAGCAACAATCAAGACGGCAAAAACATTCAGTACTTC. It codes for CASNNQDGKNIQYF.

J is TRBJ2-3 and V is TRBV7-8; no clear D. The CDR3 sequence is 18 residues long. Trimming pared 3 bases from V and 2 bases from J, leaving 21 bases between. The germline V gene encodes CDR1 SGHVS and CDR2 FQNEAQ. CDR3 nucleotide sequence: TGTGCCAGCAGCTTCCTTGTGGCTTTCCTTTTACCCACAGATACGCAGTATTTT. This gives the protein CASSFLVAFLLPTDTQYF.

The chain carries TRBV6-5 and TRBJ2-7; D possibly corresponds to TRBD1 (6 bases). The CDR3 loop spans 14 amino acids. Per germline, CDR1 MNHEY and CDR2 SVGAGI. The V end lost 2 bases, the J end lost 4 bases, and 12 bases lay between the germline ends. The CDR3 DNA is TGTGCCAGCAGTTACAATCCCGGACAGTACGAGCAGTACTTC. Its translation is CASSYNPGQYEQYF.

The chain is built from TRBV9 and TRBJ2-4; 13 nucleotides line up with TRBD2. Germline assignment: CDR1 SGDLS and CDR2 YYNGEE. J was trimmed by 15 bases and V by 4 bases; bases with no gene match: 13. This CDR3 spans 15 amino acids. CDR3 in amino acids: CASSPWTSGGRGLYF. Here the CDR3 DNA reads TGTGCCAGCAGCCCCTGGACTAGCGGGGGCCGGGGTCTGTACTTC.

In this sample, this clonotype turned up a few times. The CDR3 DNA sequence: TGCGCCAGCAGCCAAGATGGCAGGGAATGGAATCAGCCCCAGCATTTT. It codes for CASSQDGREWNQPQHF. This chain joins TRBV4-3 and TRBJ1-5; TRBD1 is a possible D gene (5 bases). V was trimmed by 0 bases and J by 4 bases, leaving 13 bases between them. The V gene's germline CDR1 is LGHNA and CDR2 YSLEER. This CDR3 has 16 amino acids.

This clonotype was counted only a few times. The chain recombines TRBV20-1 with TRBJ1-5; D is uncertain. The CDR3 is 13 residues long. CDR1 is DFQATT, CDR2 SNEGSKA, per germline (reference sequence). The V gene lost 2 bases and the J gene lost 9 bases, with 14 bases spanning the gap. The CDR3 DNA sequence: TGCAGTGCTAGACCCGACCCCGGCTCGCCCCAGCATTTT. This codes for CSARPDPGSPQHF.

This clonotype was detected a few times. V gene TRBV4-3 combines with J gene TRBJ2-3; D tentatively reads TRBD1 or TRBD2 (6 bases each). In germline, CDR1 is LGHNA, CDR2 YSLEER. The length of the CDR3 is 18 residues. The ends were cut back, 1 base at V and 2 bases at J, with 19 bases in the middle. CDR3 residues: CASSQGDPEGGPTDTQYF. The CDR3 nucleotides read TGCGCCAGCAGCCAAGGAGATCCAGAGGGGGGACCCACAGATACGCAGTATTTT.

The chain employs TRBV4-2 and TRBJ1-4; D might be TRBD1 (6 bases). The germline V and J ends were trimmed by 0 bases and 3 bases, with 8 bases remaining between them. The CDR3 length is 15 residues. Germline V CDR1 and CDR2: LGHNA, YNFKEQ. CDR3 sequence: CASSQEYRANEKLFF. The DNA of the CDR3 is TGTGCCAGCAGCCAAGAATACAGGGCTAATGAAAAACTGTTTTTT.

V usage is TRBV13 and J usage is TRBJ2-3, with 12 bases fitting TRBD2. The V and J ends lost 5 bases and 1 base, in that order; junction bases with no gene match: 7. In germline, CDR1 is PRHDT, CDR2 FYEKMQ (reference sequence). The CDR3 has 17 amino acids. This CDR3 reads CASSMSRLAGGTDTQYF. The CDR3 nucleotides are TGTGCCAGCAGCATGAGCCGACTAGCGGGGGGCACAGATACGCAGTATTTT.

The J gene is TRBJ2-5, the V gene TRBV7-2; the match to TRBD1 covers 7 bases. V trimming: 5 bases; J trimming: 6 bases; junction bases outside the gene matches: 6. The CDR3 loop spans 13 amino acids. Germline CDR1 reads SGHTA; CDR2 reads FQGNSA. CDR3: CASSTGVRKTQYF. In nucleotides, the CDR3 is TGTGCCAGCAGCACAGGGGTTCGAAAGACCCAGTACTTC.

The chain uses TRBV5-1 and TRBJ2-5, with 9 bases lining up with TRBD2. This CDR3 region has 15 residues. The V segment lost 3 bases and the J segment 4 bases; nucleotides outside the gene matches: 7. Looked up from germline, CDR1 is SGHRS and CDR2 is YFSETQ. The CDR3 DNA reads as TGCGCCAGCAGCTCCGTTAGCGGGGGTGGAGAGACCCAGTACTTC. Translating it yields CASSSVSGGGETQYF. Supplemented by reference TRBV5-1 and TRBJ2-5, the full variable domain reads KAGVTQTPRYLIKTRGQQVTLSCSPISGHRSVSWYQQTPGQGLQFLFEYFSETQRNKGNFPGRFSGRQFSNSRSEMNVSTLELGDSALYLCASSSVSGGGETQYFGPGTRLLVL.

The chain links TRBV12-3 or TRBV12-4 to TRBJ2-7, with TRBD1 matching over 10 bases. This CDR3 is built from 14 residues. Germline trimming cut 7 bases from V and 6 bases from J; bases unmatched to any gene: 9. The CDR3 nucleotides are TGTGCCAGCACCTCTTGGGACAGGGGAAGCGAGCAGTACTTC. Translating gives CASTSWDRGSEQYF.

In its sample, this clonotype was seen many times. The V call is TRBV20-1, the J call TRBJ1-6, with 7 bases matching TRBD1. The CDR3 extends over 15 amino acids. CDR1 and CDR2 from the germline V gene are DFQATT and SNEGSKA (reference sequence). Trimming removed 4 bases from V and 2 bases from J; junction bases left unmatched: 5. CDR3 nucleotides: TGCAGTGCTACGGGACAGAGGGCCTATAATTCACCCCTCCACTTT. It codes for CSATGQRAYNSPLHF.

This clonotype was seen only a few times. The chain has TRBV7-9 and TRBJ1-6, with D possibly matching TRBD1 (5 bases). This CDR3 has 14 amino acids. The germline CDR1 and CDR2 sequences are SEHNR and FQNEAQ (reference sequence). The germline V and J ends were trimmed by 2 bases and 11 bases, with 13 bases remaining between them. The CDR3 here is CASSLTTAKTPLHF. CDR3 DNA: TGTGCCAGCAGCTTAACGACAGCCAAAACACCCCTCCACTTT.

A few counts support this clonotype. This chain joins TRBV6-5 and TRBJ1-5, with 10 bases that match TRBD1. The germline gives CDR1 MNHEY, CDR2 SVGAGI. The CDR3 runs 14 residues. V shed 6 bases, J shed 4 bases, and the junction held 3 bases outside the gene matches. This chain's CDR3 is CASRSDRGNQPQHF. For the CDR3, the DNA is TGTGCCAGCAGGTCGGACAGGGGGAATCAGCCCCAGCATTTT.

At least ten counts were recorded for this clonotype. The rearrangement joins TRBV5-6 to TRBJ1-6, with D tentatively TRBD1 (5 bases). V shed 5 bases and J shed 5 bases, with 14 bases lying between them. Germline V lookup: CDR1 SGHDT, CDR2 YYEEEE. The length of the CDR3 is 15 residues. The CDR3 loop is CASRRTGANNSPLHF. As DNA, the CDR3 is TGTGCCAGCAGGCGGACCGGGGCCAATAATTCACCCCTCCACTTT.

This clonotype was found many times. The V gene is TRBV7-9, the J gene TRBJ1-4; TRBD1 might be the D (5 bases). V was trimmed by 5 bases and J by 6 bases, leaving 16 bases between them. There are 15 residues in the CDR3. The V gene's germline CDR1 is SEHNR and CDR2 FQNEAQ (reference sequence). CDR3 bases: TGTGCCAGCAGCCTTGGAAGGGGACGGGATGAAAAACTGTTTTTT. As protein: CASSLGRGRDEKLFF.

V is TRBV5-1 and J is TRBJ1-5; no clear D. Per the germline V gene, CDR1 is SGHRS and CDR2 is YFSETQ. V lost 0 bases to trimming and J lost 3 bases, with 10 bases between them. The CDR3 covers 15 residues. CDR3 nucleotide sequence: TGCGCCAGCAGCTTGGCCGGCAGTTACAATCAGCCCCAGCATTTT. Translated: CASSLAGSYNQPQHF.

This clonotype was detected many times. A junction boundary mismatches the germline segment, possibly from a read error. This rearrangement joins TRBV7-7 to TRBJ1-6; D is possibly TRBD1 (5 bases). The CDR3 is 14 residues long. Germline V lookup: CDR1 SSHAT, CDR2 FNYEAQ (reference sequence). The CDR3 reads CASSLAGRNSPLHF. The CDR3 region has the DNA TGTGCTAGCAGCTTAGCAGGGCGCAATTCACCCCTCCACTTT. The whole variable domain, remainder taken from reference TRBV7-7 and TRBJ1-6, is GAGVSQSPRYKVTKRGQDVTLRCDPISSHATLYWYQQALGQGPEFLTYFNYEAQPDKSGLPSDRFSAERPEGSISTLTIQRTEQRDSAMYRCASSLAGRNSPLHFGNGTRLTVT.